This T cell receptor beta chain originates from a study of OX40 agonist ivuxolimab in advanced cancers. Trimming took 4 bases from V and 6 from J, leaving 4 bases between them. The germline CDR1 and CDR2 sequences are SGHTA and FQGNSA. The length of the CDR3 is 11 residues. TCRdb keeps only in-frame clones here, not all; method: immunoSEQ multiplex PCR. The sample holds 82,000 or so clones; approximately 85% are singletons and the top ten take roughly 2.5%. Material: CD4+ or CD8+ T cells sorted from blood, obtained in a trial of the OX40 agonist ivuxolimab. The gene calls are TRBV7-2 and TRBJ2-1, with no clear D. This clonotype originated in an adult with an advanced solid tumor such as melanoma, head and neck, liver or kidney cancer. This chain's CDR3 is CASSSFNEQFF. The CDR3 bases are TGTGCCAGCAGCTCTTTCAATGAGCAGTTCTTC.